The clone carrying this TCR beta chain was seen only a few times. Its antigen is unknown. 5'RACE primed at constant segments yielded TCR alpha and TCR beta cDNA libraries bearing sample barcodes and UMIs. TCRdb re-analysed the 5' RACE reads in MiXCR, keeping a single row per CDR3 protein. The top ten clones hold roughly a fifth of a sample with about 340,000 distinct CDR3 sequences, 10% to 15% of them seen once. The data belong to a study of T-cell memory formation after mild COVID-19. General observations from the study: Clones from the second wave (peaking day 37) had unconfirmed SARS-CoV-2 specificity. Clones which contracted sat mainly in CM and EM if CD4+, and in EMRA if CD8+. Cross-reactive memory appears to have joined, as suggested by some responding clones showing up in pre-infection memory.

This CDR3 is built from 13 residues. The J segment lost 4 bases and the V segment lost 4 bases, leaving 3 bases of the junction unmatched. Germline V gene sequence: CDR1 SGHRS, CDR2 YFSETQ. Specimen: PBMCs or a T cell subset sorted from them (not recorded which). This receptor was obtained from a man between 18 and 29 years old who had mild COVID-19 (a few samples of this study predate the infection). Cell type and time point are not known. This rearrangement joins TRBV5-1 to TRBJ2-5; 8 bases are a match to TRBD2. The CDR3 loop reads CASSRTSPETQYF. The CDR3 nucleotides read TGCGCCAGCAGCAGGACTAGCCCAGAGACCCAGTACTTC.